This T cell receptor beta chain was sequenced during a study of neurological immune-mediated disorders. Documented time point: longitudinal time-point 1 (baseline). This clonotype came up many times. What it binds is not known. Regarding the study as a whole: Expanded clones shared no CDR3 amino acid sequences across subjects, suggesting private repertoires in all groups.

This CDR3 has 16 residues. CDR1 MNHEY and CDR2 SVGAGI come from the germline V gene. V lost 0 bases and J 5 bases, leaving 13 bases between the germline ends. Over 160 million TCR-beta sequences from 15-18 subjects came from every sequencing run. One entry per CDR3 protein, called by TCRdb with MiXCR from the 5' RACE reads. The table lists tens of thousands of distinct CDR3 sequences, approximately 14% of them singletons. This TCR came from a female donor with HTLV-1-associated myelopathy (HAM/TSP). The chain is built from TRBV6-5 and TRBJ1-4, with D hard to call. Sequencing was done on a sample of PBMCs. The DNA for the CDR3 is TGTGCCAGCAGTTACTCCCCAGGTGCGGAGAATGAAAAACTGTTTTTT. It encodes CASSYSPGAENEKLFF.